This T cell receptor beta chain was sequenced during a study of cytomegalovirus exposure and HLA in healthy donors (dated 2017 in TCRdb). For the study in its entirety: In an earlier analysis of several hundred of the donors, 250 to 300 Gb of sequence data and some 120 million unique TCR beta sequences from about 179 million T cells were reported. Roughly 300 gigabases of sequencing data and around 80 million unique TCR sequences made up an early release that covered about 640 HLA-typed donors. The genetic ancestry cluster associated with self-reported Caucasian donors included about 81% of the 300 to 400 genotyped donors. The study aimed to test whether signatures of past pathogen exposure could be identified by cataloging public T cell receptors. Using immunosequencing, the study profiled T cell repertoires from approximately 700 subjects and related those repertoires to cytomegalovirus serostatus. Besides the first cohort of some 670 subjects, a separate validation cohort made up of over 95 different subjects was used. To predict cytomegalovirus infection status, the study brought together high-throughput TCR immunosequencing, statistical association of individual TCRs with disease status, and machine learning. To study patterns of TCR occurrence, a later analysis re-analyzed previously published TCR beta repertoires from 500 to 850 donors and added high-resolution HLA genotyping. In the later analysis, no new phenotypic data were used to find candidate immune exposures; instead, reliance was placed on TCR beta sequences and their occurrence across donors. In an earlier analysis of about 590 of the donors, high-throughput TCR beta sequencing was used to judge whether each TCR beta V gene segment behaved as functional or pseudogenic. Donor age, sex, ethnicity and CMV serostatus were collected together with the repertoire data. A later genetic analysis took genome-wide SNP genotypes for about 65% of the roughly 670 donors and used that subset as a discovery cohort. All discovery cohort repertoires had been generated using a single sequencing platform. HLA typing covered class I and class II loci at four-digit resolution. The number of typed donors differed by locus: roughly 629-640 for A, B, C, DRB1 and DQB1; roughly 510 for DQA1; roughly 600 for DPA1; and roughly 450 for DPB1. A few DR-DQ haplotypes were handled as single units for association and clustering because linkage in the cohort was strong. Among about 370 genotyped donors of the cohort, an average of approximately 220,000 unique TCR beta nucleotide sequences was sequenced per donor, of which 15% to 20% were non-productive.

The CDR1 and CDR2 encoded by the germline V gene are SGHVS and FQNEAQ. From its cysteine to its phenylalanine, the CDR3 spans 15 amino acids. Of the read, only the CDR3 DNA is kept; its 45 bases are in frame from base 1. The cohort consisted of 666 healthy bone marrow donors. At the time of sampling, all cohort members were nominally healthy, though unrecorded immune exposures were likely present. The donor tested CMV seropositive, placing the donor among the 250 to 350 seropositive members of the cohort. A peripheral blood sample was provided by each donor, and peripheral blood mononuclear cells were used for TCR beta sequencing. The Qiagen DNeasy Blood Extraction Kit was used to extract genomic DNA from the blood cell samples. As to this clone: This clone's antigen is unknown. No per-base quality is available; no much larger clone lies one base away.

The library came from the immunoSEQ multiplex PCR assay. For the multiplex PCR, a mixture combining 60 forward primers for TCR Vbeta segments and 13 reverse primers for TCR Jbeta segments was used. The CDR3 region of rearranged TCR beta genes was amplified from genomic DNA with a multiplex PCR assay. Amplified TCR beta libraries were sequenced as 87-base-pair reads on the Illumina HiSeq System. In the original analysis: Across the 666 repertoires, a later analysis counted tens of millions of unique TCR beta chains, 9.5 million to 13 million of which were shared by at least two donors. A nearest-neighbor algorithm error-corrected the raw reads and collapsed the reads into unique sequences, merging closely related sequences to remove PCR and sequencing errors. V, D and J gene segments were assigned by aligning CDR3 sequences to IMGT reference sequences. For a sequence to be retained, at least a six-nucleotide match to both a V gene segment and a J gene segment was required. A rearrangement was called productive if the CDR3 had no stop codons and remained in frame with V and J, and every other rearrangement was called non-productive. Following IMGT convention, CDR3 was defined as the stretch from the second conserved V-encoded cysteine to the conserved J-encoded phenylalanine. The earlier analysis of some 540 of the donors excluded any sequence lacking an unambiguous match to a single V gene segment. In an earlier analysis of 587 of the donors, V segments were called functional above 56.7% productive rearrangements and were called segregating when the between-donor standard deviation exceeded 5%. A statistical classification framework was built for diagnosing cytomegalovirus status from the catalog of TCR beta chain sequences. V and J gene assignment, in a later analysis, came from comparing TCR nucleotide sequences with IMGT/GENE-DB human TR gene sequences. The TCRdist pipeline was used in a later analysis to assign CDR3 sequences and most-parsimonious VDJ recombination scenarios. In a later analysis, each TCR beta chain was defined by its CDR3 amino acid sequence together with its V-gene family, and reads without a unique V-gene family were excluded. In a later analysis, 450 to 600 highly shared, low-generation-probability nucleotide sequences were removed to address suspected cross-contamination and a sequencing artifact. A later analysis calculated a clonal expansion index for each public chain from normalized within-repertoire ranks of inferred template counts. In a later analysis, generation probabilities were computed with a VDJ recombination model fitted to out-of-frame rearrangements, and the resulting probabilities were checked against IGoR. A later analysis scored TCR-TCR, TCR-HLA and TCR-CMV co-occurrence with hypergeometric tests, applying a repertoire-size bias correction to TCR pairs. To estimate false discovery rates, a later analysis permuted the HLA or CMV assignments 20 times. A later analysis grouped co-occurring TCRs with DBSCAN, adding TCRdist sequence similarity when clustering within HLA-allele-positive subsets. Co-occurrence clustering excluded repertoires with fewer than 30,000 or more than 120,000 public chains, plus five with anomalous nucleotide sharing. Sourced from immuneACCESS, this table was stored by TCRdb with only in-frame sequences that have V and J called. A share of the clones is absent; for the studies checked, an unresolved V gene accounts for under half, and the remainder has no known explanation. V, J and clone size derive from that table, while D and trimming were established from the DNA sequence. Counted in this sample were nearly 200,000 clones; approximately 78% of them appeared once. The ten largest clones take up around 6.3% of the sample.

Findings and caveats that apply to the study as a whole: A later analysis associated 17,000 or so TCR beta sequences with specific HLA alleles at a false discovery rate of 0.05. An earlier analysis of approximately 540 of the donors showed that most TCR beta V segments appeared in productive rearrangements either about 87% or about 30% of the time, which broadly matched IMGT annotations. Some IMGT-functional V segments, including TRBV6-2 and TRBV6-3, could not be distinguished by the 87-base-pair reads and were therefore excluded. Compared with equally common non-associated chains, HLA-associated TCR beta chains in a later analysis were more clonally expanded and had lower generation probabilities. The earlier analysis of some 540 of the donors excluded approximately 15 rarely observed V segments, including chromosome 9 orphons, because counts were too low. Cytomegalovirus status was reported to be diagnosed by the classifier with high specificity and sensitivity in both the original and validation cohorts. Immune exposure information for the cohort was limited to CMV serostatus. Presence/absence analyses assumed roughly uniform sequencing depth across donors, an assumption that may not hold. A further reported finding was that TCR beta sequences accurately predicted the HLA-A and HLA-B alleles for most subjects in the first cohort. Because HLA typing was unavailable for some donors at each locus, only the typed subset was used in association tests. A total of 150 to 200 TCR beta chains were listed by the study as associated with cytomegalovirus. A later analysis found that most CMV-associated TCR beta chains appeared HLA-restricted, with HLA associations seemingly driven largely by CMV exposure. According to the authors, the approach could potentially be generalized to other disease states and immunological phenotypes. In vitro tests confirmed that a few of the cytomegalovirus-associated TCR beta chains recognize cytomegalovirus antigens. A later analysis found that TCR association rates varied across HLA loci, with DRB1 alleles showing the most associated TCRs and HLA-C alleles the fewest. Correlated functional status among segregating V segments might be attributable to linkage disequilibrium, but an unknown experimental factor could not be ruled out. V-gene and J-gene trimming of TCR beta chains was associated with a missense DCLRE1C variant in a later genetic analysis, and the association was replicated in an independent cohort. A later analysis reported that several top co-occurrence clusters appeared linked to parvovirus B19, influenza, CMV and Epstein-Barr virus. In this cohort, only TCR beta chains were sequenced, and detectable features were limited by the absence of alpha or paired-chain data. A group of highly shared sequence variants was considered likely to be a technical artifact of the sequencing pipeline. Across donors, most TCR sequences were observed very rarely, whereas some public TCRs were present in many individuals. When HLA alleles, especially DR and DQ, strongly co-occurred, TCR associations were difficult to assign to individual alleles. According to a later genetic analysis, donors in an Asian-associated ancestry cluster had fewer N-insertions in productive TCRs than the approximately 630-donor mean.

The chain employs TRBV7-8 and TRBJ2-5; the D gene identity is not certain. The end of the DNA aligns better with TRBJ2-7, so the J call may be wrong. The receptor was isolated from a woman between 45 and 60 years old in good health and CMV-seropositive. Sequencing was carried out using PBMCs. The CDR3: CASSLKFSSSYEQYF. The bases are TGTGCCAGCAGCTTAAAATTTAGCAGCTCCTACGAGCAGTACTTC.